This TCR beta chain was obtained from a study of T-cell memory formation after mild COVID-19 (TCRdb year 2021). With respect to the entire study: TCR sequence clusters from the two donors were largely donor specific. In a couple of donors, T-cell clones that expanded and contracted after mild COVID-19 were followed by sequencing TCRalpha and TCRbeta repertoires longitudinally. Two young, previously healthy adult volunteers made up the cohort, one male and one female. Overall study results and their limits: Some responding clones were detected in pre-infection memory, suggesting pre-existing cross-reactive memory T cells joined the SARS-CoV-2 response. Contracting CD4+ clones were located mainly in the CM and EM memory subsets, whereas CD8+ clones were found to be enriched in EMRA. SARS-CoV-2 specificity of the second-wave clones peaking on day 37 was not confirmed. The study covered only a couple of mild cases, and larger cohorts including severe cases with pre-infection samples were considered necessary. Clones contracting from day 15 to 85 had balanced CD4/CD8 phenotypes, while a second wave expanding from day 15 to 37 was biased towards CD4+.

As to this clonotype: The antigen it recognizes is unknown. No quality values exist for individual bases; no much larger clone is one base distant.

TCRdb names Illumina NovaSeq 6000 as the instrument used. cDNA libraries for TCRalpha and TCRbeta were prepared by 5'RACE using constant-segment primers, with sample barcodes and unique molecular identifiers added. RNA was extracted from every sample with Trizol reagent. The libraries were amplified in two PCR steps, and the second step added a second sample barcode and Illumina TruSeq adapters. The libraries were sequenced on an Illumina NovaSeq using 2 x 150 bp paired-end reads. The paper's processing steps were these. With migec v1.2.7, reads were demultiplexed and then collapsed into UMI-guided consensus sequences. With mixcr v2.1.11, UMI consensuses were aligned to TRA and TRB V and J templates and assembled into clonotypes. Expanded or contracted clonotypes were those called significant by both edgeR and NoisET, with noise models trained on biological replicates. For edgeR calls, a false discovery rate-adjusted p below 0.01 and a log2 fold-change threshold of 1 were applied. As an exploratory analysis of dynamics, PCA with hierarchical clustering was applied to max-normalized trajectories of the 1000 most abundant clonotypes. Separately sequenced CD4+ and CD8+ repertoires were used to assign a CD4 or CD8 phenotype to each responding clone. TCRdb took the public reads, trimmed them with fastp at Q25, ran MiXCR for clone calling and kept in-frame beta chains. Merged by CDR3 protein, the rows form single entries marked with the most common genes and DNA. For this entry, the V and J calls and clone size follow TCRdb and not the study's own pipeline. Recorded for this sample are under 550,000 distinct CDR3 sequences; roughly 18% of them occurred a single time. The leading ten clones occupy approximately 13% of the sample.

PBMCs were isolated by Ficoll-Paque density gradient centrifugation. The CDR3 holds 15 amino acids from the cysteine to the phenylalanine. The CDR3 DNA has 45 bases and is translated from base 1. According to the germline V gene, CDR1 reads SGHRS and CDR2 reads YFSETQ. V has 1 base trimmed and J has 4 bases trimmed; junction bases matching no gene number 5. The TCR comes from an adult woman who had mild COVID-19 (a few samples of this study predate the infection). The sample titles of this study are shuffled in the database, so cell type and time point are left out; the donor was told from shared clones. The chain uses TRBV5-1 and TRBJ2-3; TRBD2 matches 8 bases in the middle. The sequenced sample was PBMCs or a T cell subset sorted from them (not recorded which). The encoded CDR3 is CASSLYHGGADTQYF. In nucleotides, the sequence is TGCGCCAGCAGCTTGTATCACGGGGGGGCAGATACGCAGTATTTT.